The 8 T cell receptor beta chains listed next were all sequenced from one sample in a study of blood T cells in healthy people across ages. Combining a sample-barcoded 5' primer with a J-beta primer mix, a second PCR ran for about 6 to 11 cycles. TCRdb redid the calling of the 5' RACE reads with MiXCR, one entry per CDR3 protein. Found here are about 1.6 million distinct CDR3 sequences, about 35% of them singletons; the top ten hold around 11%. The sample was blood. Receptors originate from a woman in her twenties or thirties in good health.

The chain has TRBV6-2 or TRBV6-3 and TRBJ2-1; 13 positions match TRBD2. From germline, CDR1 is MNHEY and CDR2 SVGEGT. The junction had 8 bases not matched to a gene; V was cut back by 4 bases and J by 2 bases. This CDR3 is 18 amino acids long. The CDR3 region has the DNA TGTGCCAGCAGTTCAGGGACTAGCGGGATATTCGCCTACAATGAGCAGTTCTTC. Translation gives CASSSGTSGIFAYNEQFF.

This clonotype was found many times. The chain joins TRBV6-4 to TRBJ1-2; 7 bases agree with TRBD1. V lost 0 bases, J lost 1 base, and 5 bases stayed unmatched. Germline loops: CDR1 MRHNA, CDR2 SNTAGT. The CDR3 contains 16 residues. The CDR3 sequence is CASSDSGDSRNYGYTF. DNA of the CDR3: TGTGCCAGCAGTGACTCGGGGGACAGCCGTAACTATGGCTACACCTTC.

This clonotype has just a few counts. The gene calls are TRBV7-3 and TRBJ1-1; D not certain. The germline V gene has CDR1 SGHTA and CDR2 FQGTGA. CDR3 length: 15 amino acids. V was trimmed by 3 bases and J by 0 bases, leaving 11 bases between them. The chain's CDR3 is CASSLSGHLNTEAFF. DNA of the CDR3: TGTGCCAGCAGCTTGAGTGGGCATTTGAACACTGAAGCTTTCTTT.

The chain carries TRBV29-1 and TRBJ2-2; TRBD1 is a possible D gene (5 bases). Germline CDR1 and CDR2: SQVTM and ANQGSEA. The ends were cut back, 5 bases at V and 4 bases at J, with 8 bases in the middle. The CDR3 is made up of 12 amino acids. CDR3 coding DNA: TGCAGCGTTTCTCAGGGCACCGGGGAGCTGTTTTTT. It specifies CSVSQGTGELFF.

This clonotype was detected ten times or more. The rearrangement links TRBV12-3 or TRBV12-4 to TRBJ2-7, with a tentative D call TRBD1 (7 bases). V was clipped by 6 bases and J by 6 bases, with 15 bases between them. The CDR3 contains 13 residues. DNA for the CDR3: TGTGCCAGCAGCCAGCACCAGGGGGGCGAGCAGTACTTC. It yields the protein CASSQHQGGEQYF.

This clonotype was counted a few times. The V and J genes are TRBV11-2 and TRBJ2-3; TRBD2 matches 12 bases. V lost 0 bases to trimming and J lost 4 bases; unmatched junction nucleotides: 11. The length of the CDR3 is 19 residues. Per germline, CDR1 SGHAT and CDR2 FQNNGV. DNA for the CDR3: TGTGCCAGCAGCTTAGAAGGTGCTAGCGGGAGGGCCTTTGCAGATACGCAGTATTTT. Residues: CASSLEGASGRAFADTQYF.

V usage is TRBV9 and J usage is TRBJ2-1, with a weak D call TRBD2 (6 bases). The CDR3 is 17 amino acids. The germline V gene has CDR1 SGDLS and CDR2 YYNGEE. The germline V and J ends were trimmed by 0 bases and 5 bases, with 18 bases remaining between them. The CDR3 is CASSVGGPGLGHNEQFF. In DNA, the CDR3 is TGTGCCAGCAGCGTAGGGGGCCCGGGACTGGGGCACAATGAGCAGTTCTTC.

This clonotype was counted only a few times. CDR3 amino acids: CATTGASGPNYEQYF. The CDR3 nucleotides are TGTGCCACCACGGGGGCGTCAGGGCCCAACTACGAGCAGTACTTC. This chain connects TRBV6-2 or TRBV6-3 to TRBJ2-7; D tentatively fits TRBD1 or TRBD2 (6 bases each). Germline V gives CDR1 MNHEY, CDR2 SVGEGT. The V gene lost 10 bases and the J gene lost 3 bases, with 22 bases spanning the gap. The CDR3 spans 15 residues.